A selection of T cell receptor beta chains follows, all from one sample in a study of cytomegalovirus exposure and HLA in healthy donors. Sequenced by immunoSEQ multiplex PCR; TCRdb stores in-frame clones only, minus some. Here the sample spans about 120,000 clones, approximately 8% being singletons. Source material: PBMCs. These receptors were obtained from a woman aged 40 to 55 in good health and CMV-seropositive. Both conserved end residues are part of each CDR3. Each record gives: CDR3 length, V gene, clone size, J gene, CDR3 protein. Size values are once, few and many counts, or a class for expanded clones, and some rows have none.

>15|TRBV7-9|few|TRBJ1-1
CASSLVQGADNEAFF
>14|TRBV11-3|NA|TRBJ2-3
CASSRPGSTDTQYF
>15|TRBV6-1|NA|TRBJ1-1
CASSDFGEMNTEAFF
>15|TRBV7-2|NA|TRBJ2-7
CASSLGAGGFYEQYF
>12|TRBV18|NA|TRBJ1-4
CASSRSSGKLFF
>14|TRBV5-6|NA|TRBJ1-2
CASSDYSRDYGYTF
>15|TRBV18|few|TRBJ1-1
CASSPPKGVNTEAFF
>13|TRBV13|NA|TRBJ2-7
CASSLLERDEQYF
>19|TRBV11-2|NA|TRBJ2-7
CASSFSLRRSGTATYEQYF
>12|TRBV29-1|NA|TRBJ2-1
CSVGGGYNEQFF
>11|TRBV7-9|NA|TRBJ1-4
CASSSLEKLFF
>15|TRBV11-2|NA|TRBJ1-1
CASSLGTADYTEAFF
>15|TRBV19|few|TRBJ1-1
CASSMVGTPRAEAFF
>14|TRBV6-6|NA|TRBJ1-5
CASSSGVSNQPQHF
>16|TRBV6-5|NA|TRBJ2-3
CASSYLAGDRTDTQYF
>15|TRBV6-1|few|TRBJ2-7
CASSENPSGSYEQYF
>17|TRBV4-1|few|TRBJ2-1
CASSQETGTEGYNEQFF
>13|TRBV9|NA|TRBJ2-5
CASSVQGGETQYF
>14|TRBV6-1|few|TRBJ2-7
CASKADRGLYEQYF
>14|TRBV2|NA|NA
CASSEVMGGETQYF
>15|TRBV5-1|few|TRBJ2-7
CASSLGAGGSYEQYF
>14|TRBV9|NA|TRBJ2-4
CASSVDRAKNIQYF
>11|TRBV21-1|once|TRBJ2-7
CASQGRNEQYF
>14|TRBV29-1|NA|TRBJ1-1
CSVEPPRTRTEAFF
>14|TRBV6-6|NA|TRBJ1-6
CASGTGNVNSPLHF
>12|TRBV6-1|NA|TRBJ1-2
CASSGQGDGYTF